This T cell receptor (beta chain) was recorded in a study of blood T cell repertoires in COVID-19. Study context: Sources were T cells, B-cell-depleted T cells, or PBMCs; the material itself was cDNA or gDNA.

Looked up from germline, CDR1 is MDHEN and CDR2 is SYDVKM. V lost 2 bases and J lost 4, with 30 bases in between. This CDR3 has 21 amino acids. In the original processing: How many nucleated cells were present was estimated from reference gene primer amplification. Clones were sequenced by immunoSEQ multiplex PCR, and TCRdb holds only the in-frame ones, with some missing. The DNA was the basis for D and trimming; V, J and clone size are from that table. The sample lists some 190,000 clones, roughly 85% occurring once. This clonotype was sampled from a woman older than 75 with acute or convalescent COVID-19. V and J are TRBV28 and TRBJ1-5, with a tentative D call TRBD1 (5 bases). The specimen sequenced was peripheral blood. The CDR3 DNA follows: TGTGCCAGCAGTTTAAGGGGCTGGGGTCGAGACAGACTCCCCGAAAATCAGCCCCAGCATTTT. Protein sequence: CASSLRGWGRDRLPENQPQHF.